Shown below are 13 T cell receptor beta chains from a single sample sequenced in a study of OX40 agonist ivuxolimab in advanced cancers. Library preparation was by the immunoSEQ multiplex PCR assay. The immuneACCESS repertoire file appears here via TCRdb, limited to in-frame rearrangements. These files lack a portion of the clones; in checked studies, under half of the deficit traces to unresolved V genes, and the cause of the others is not known. For this sample there are roughly 80,000 clones; about 80% appear just once. The ten biggest clones cover 2.5% to 3% of the sample. The sequencing here drew on CD4+ or CD8+ T cells sorted from blood, taken in a trial of the OX40 agonist ivuxolimab. The receptor source for this set is an adult with an advanced solid tumor such as melanoma, head and neck, liver or kidney cancer.

The genes are TRBV15 and TRBJ2-1; no reliable D call. This CDR3 contains 17 residues. The V end lost 0 bases, the J end lost 2 bases, and 14 bases lay between the germline ends. Germline CDR1 and CDR2: LNHNV and YYDKDF (reference sequence). The CDR3 reads CATSRDRVNLPYNEQFF. CDR3 DNA sequence: TGTGCCACCAGCAGAGATAGGGTTAACTTGCCCTACAATGAGCAGTTCTTC.

The J gene is TRBJ2-1, the V gene TRBV28; no clear D gene. CDR1 and CDR2 from the germline V gene are MDHEN and SYDVKM. The CDR3 consists of 15 residues. Trimming left V 1 base short and J 6 bases short, with 13 bases between. CDR3 nucleotide sequence: TGTGCCAGCAGTTTATTGGAACAGCTCGGCAATGAGCAGTTCTTC. Translated, it gives CASSLLEQLGNEQFF.

This clone was detected once. The rearrangement joins TRBV2 to TRBJ2-7, with a tentative D call TRBD1 (5 bases). Germline-derived CDR1 and CDR2 are SNHLY and FYNNEI. Trimming pared 6 bases from V and 2 bases from J, leaving 11 bases between. This CDR3 spans 13 amino acids. CDR3 in DNA: TGTGCCAGCAGGACGGACATTGCCTACGAGCAGTACTTC. As protein: CASRTDIAYEQYF.

The chain has TRBV29-1 and TRBJ2-7, with TRBD1 identical over 8 bases. The CDR3 sequence is 13 residues long. With V trimmed by 4 bases and J by 2 bases, 4 bases remained unmatched. Germline CDR1 is SQVTM and CDR2 is ANQGSEA. The CDR3 coding sequence is TGCAGCGTTGCTTGGGACAGGACCTACGAGCAGTACTTC. This encodes CSVAWDRTYEQYF.

The chain carries TRBV5-6 and TRBJ2-5; TRBD1 matches 12 bases. The V and J ends lost 3 bases and 4 bases, in that order; junction bases with no gene match: 4. The CDR3 has 15 amino acids. From germline, CDR1 is SGHDT and CDR2 YYEEEE. CDR3 sequence (DNA): TGTGCCAGCAGCTCGGGACAGGGGGCAGGAGAGACCCAGTACTTC. Its translation is CASSSGQGAGETQYF.

V gene TRBV11-2 combines with J gene TRBJ2-3; D may be TRBD1 (6 bases). CDR1 SGHAT and CDR2 FQNNGV come from the germline V gene. CDR3 length equals 14 residues. Trimming cost V 5 bases and J 0 bases, with 9 bases left between them. CDR3 sequence (DNA): TGTGCCAGCAGCAGGGGGTCTAGCACAGATACGCAGTATTTT. Its protein is CASSRGSSTDTQYF.

The V call is TRBV6-6, the J call TRBJ1-2, with TRBD1 identical over 7 bases. The CDR3 is made up of 14 amino acids. Losses at the gene ends were 2 bases for V and 2 bases for J; bases not matched to a gene: 2. Germline V gene sequence: CDR1 MNHNY, CDR2 SVGAGI (reference sequence). In DNA, the CDR3 is TGTGCCAGCAGTTACCGGGACAGCAACTATGGCTACACCTTC. Translation gives CASSYRDSNYGYTF.

V is TRBV9 and J is TRBJ2-1, with unresolved D. The germline CDR1 and CDR2 sequences are SGDLS and YYNGEE. This CDR3 has 13 residues. The germline V and J ends were trimmed by 2 bases and 5 bases, with 8 bases remaining between them. This chain's CDR3 is CASSVGWDNEQFF. The CDR3 bases are TGTGCCAGCAGCGTGGGGTGGGACAATGAGCAGTTCTTC.

The chain joins TRBV5-6 to TRBJ1-4, with 8 bases matching TRBD1. V lost 4 bases and J lost 8; bases outside the gene matches: 7. Germline CDR1 is SGHDT and CDR2 is YYEEEE. This CDR3 contains 14 residues. For the CDR3, the DNA is TGTGCCAGCAGCCGTACCGGGACAGGCGAAAAACTGTTTTTT. Its protein product is CASSRTGTGEKLFF.

The CDR3 loop reads CASRGTGVSPLHF. CDR3 sequence (DNA): TGTGCCAGCAGGGGGACAGGGGTTTCACCCCTCCACTTT. The gene calls are TRBV27 and TRBJ1-6; TRBD1 aligns across 10 bases. The CDR3 runs 13 residues. V gave up 6 bases and J gave up 9 bases; unmatched junction bases: 2. Germline V gene sequence: CDR1 MNHEY, CDR2 SMNVEV (reference sequence).

V gene TRBV19 combines with J gene TRBJ1-5; D perhaps matches TRBD1 (6 bases). This CDR3 contains 15 residues. The germline V gene encodes CDR1 LNHDA and CDR2 SQIVND (reference sequence). Trimming took off 3 bases at V and 2 bases at J, with 11 bases between the two ends. CDR3 in DNA: TGTGCCAGTAGTATTACAGGGTTTGGCAATCAGCCCCAGCATTTT. Translating gives CASSITGFGNQPQHF.

The table lists this clone with a count of one. The rearrangement joins TRBV2 to TRBJ1-1; D not certain. CDR1 is SNHLY, CDR2 FYNNEI, per germline. V lost 9 bases to trimming and J lost 4 bases, with 15 bases between them. CDR3 length equals 13 residues. This chain's CDR3 is CASYIGPSTEAFF. CDR3 nucleotides: TGTGCCAGTTATATCGGGCCGTCCACTGAAGCTTTCTTT.

The chain recombines TRBV12-5 with TRBJ2-5; TRBD1 is a possible D gene (5 bases). The V end was cut by 6 bases, the J end by 5 bases, with 13 bases between. CDR1 is LGHNT and CDR2 is FRNRAP in the germline V gene. The length of the CDR3 is 13 residues. The DNA for the CDR3 is TGTGCTAGTGGCCAAGGGGCCGCGGAGACCCAGTACTTC. Translated: CASGQGAAETQYF. The whole variable domain, filled in from reference TRBV12-5 and TRBJ2-5, reads DARVTQTPRHKVTEMGQEVTMRCQPILGHNTVFWYRQTMMQGLELLAYFRNRAPLDDSGMPKDRFSAEMPDATLATLKIQPSEPRDSAVYFCASGQGAAETQYFGPGTRLLVL.